The 23 T cell receptor beta chains below all came from one sample that was sequenced in a study of blood T cell repertoires in COVID-19. TCRdb keeps only in-frame clones here, not all; method: immunoSEQ multiplex PCR. The repertoire holds about 39,000 clones, with approximately 80% as singletons. Specimen: peripheral blood. The source is a man aged 55 to 70 in a cohort sampled during active COVID-19.

CDR3 bases: TGTGCCAGCAGGGAACAATTAGGACTAGCGGGCATAGAGCAGTTCTTC. It codes for CASREQLGLAGIEQFF. This rearrangement joins TRBV28 to TRBJ2-1; 11 nucleotides match TRBD2. Germline assignment: CDR1 MDHEN and CDR2 SYDVKM. There are 16 residues in the CDR3. V trimming: 6 bases; J trimming: 10 bases; junction bases outside the gene matches: 14. Complete variable domain (other parts from reference TRBV28 and TRBJ2-1): DVKVTQSSRYLVKRTGEKVFLECVQDMDHENMFWYRQDPGLGLRLIYFSYDVKMKEKGDIPEGYSVSREKKERFSLILESASTNQTSMYLCASREQLGLAGIEQFFGPGTRLTVL.

The chain couples TRBV3-1 (or the pseudogene TRBV3-2) to TRBJ1-1; D is ambiguous. The CDR3 spans 13 residues. Germline V gene data show CDR1 as LGHDT and CDR2 as YNNKEL (reference sequence). V lost 0 bases, J lost 11 bases, and 13 bases lay in between. The CDR3 DNA is TGTGCCAGCAGCCAAGATCTCTTGGCCAGGGCTTTCTTT. Its translation: CASSQDLLARAFF.

V usage is TRBV7-8 and J usage is TRBJ1-5; the D is unclear. CDR1 is SGHVS and CDR2 is FQNEAQ in the germline V gene. Trimming took off 6 bases at V and 7 bases at J, with 16 bases between the two ends. This CDR3 has 14 residues. The CDR3 here is CASSHFRGDQPQHF. CDR3 bases: TGTGCCAGCAGTCACTTTCGGGGTGACCAGCCCCAGCATTTT.

This chain links TRBV28 with TRBJ2-1; no clear D gene. The CDR3 is 13 residues long. Trimming left V 5 bases short and J 7 bases short, with 12 bases between. CDR1 is MDHEN, CDR2 SYDVKM, per germline. CDR3 nucleotide sequence: TGTGCCAGCAGTCGATCACAGCTAAATGAGCAGTTCTTC. Protein: CASSRSQLNEQFF.

This clone was detected only once. The J gene is TRBJ1-1, the V gene TRBV12-3 or TRBV12-4, with D tentatively TRBD1 (6 bases). Deletions cut 6 bases from V and 4 bases from J, with 12 bases between. This CDR3 region has 13 residues. In nucleotides, the CDR3 is TGTGCCAGCAGACGGGACACGATCACTGAAGCTTTCTTT. It is translated as CASRRDTITEAFF.

The chain uses TRBV2 and TRBJ1-5, with a weak D call TRBD1 (5 bases). Germline assignment: CDR1 SNHLY and CDR2 FYNNEI. V was pared by 4 bases and J by 1 base, with 17 bases between. CDR3 length: 17 residues. CDR3 region: CASSVRQGDNSNQPQHF. In nucleotides, the CDR3 is TGTGCCAGCAGTGTAAGGCAGGGTGATAACAGCAATCAGCCCCAGCATTTT. The full variable domain, with the rest looked up from reference TRBV2 and TRBJ1-5, is EPEVTQTPSHQVTQMGQEVILRCVPISNHLYFYWYRQILGQKVEFLVSFYNNEISEKSEIFDDQFSVERPDGSNFTLKIRSTKLEDSAMYFCASSVRQGDNSNQPQHFGDGTRLSIL.

The chain is built from TRBV11-2 and TRBJ2-2; 10 positions agree with TRBD2. CDR3 length equals 17 residues. The germline gives CDR1 SGHAT, CDR2 FQNNGV. J gave up 3 bases and V 3 bases, and 7 bases lay outside the gene matches. This chain's CDR3 is CASSFQRGGWDTGELFF. CDR3 sequence (DNA): TGTGCCAGCAGCTTCCAGCGGGGGGGCTGGGACACCGGGGAGCTGTTTTTT.

The chain combines TRBV5-6 with TRBJ1-1, with D perhaps matching TRBD1 (5 bases). This CDR3 comprises 14 residues. Germline assignment: CDR1 SGHDT and CDR2 YYEEEE. The V end was cut by 0 bases, the J end by 1 base, with 7 bases between. Here the CDR3 DNA reads TGTGCCAGCAGCTTGGCCGGGGGGAACACTGAAGCTTTCTTT. This gives the protein CASSLAGGNTEAFF.

In its sample, this clone was seen a few times. V usage is TRBV7-8 and J usage is TRBJ2-2; no definite D call. Trimming removed 1 base at V and 5 bases at J, with 8 bases between. The germline CDR1 and CDR2 sequences are SGHVS and FQNEAQ. The CDR3 covers 14 residues. CDR3 in amino acids: CASSLVLNTGELFF. CDR3 nucleotide sequence: TGTGCCAGCAGCTTAGTACTGAATACCGGGGAGCTGTTTTTT. The whole variable domain, filled in from reference TRBV7-8 and TRBJ2-2, reads GAGVSQSPRYKVAKRGQDVALRCDPISGHVSLFWYQQALGQGPEFLTYFQNEAQLDKSGLPSDRFFAERPEGSVSTLKIQRTQQEDSAVYLCASSLVLNTGELFFGEGSRLTVL.

V gene TRBV11-3 combines with J gene TRBJ2-2; the match to TRBD2 covers 9 bases. CDR3 length: 17 amino acids. V trimming: 1 base; J trimming: 2 bases; junction bases outside the gene matches: 5. Germline V gene lookup returns CDR1 SGHNT and CDR2 YENEEA. CDR3 protein: CASSLGLAGTNTGELFF. DNA for the CDR3: TGTGCCAGCAGCTTAGGCCTAGCGGGGACCAACACCGGGGAGCTGTTTTTT.

This chain joins TRBV28 and TRBJ1-1; weak D call: TRBD1 (5 bases). The CDR3 is 15 residues long. V was trimmed by 5 bases and J by 1 base, leaving 14 bases between them. Looked up from germline, CDR1 is MDHEN and CDR2 is SYDVKM. The CDR3 spells CASSLLTGGNTEAFF. The CDR3 DNA sequence: TGTGCCAGCAGTCTTCTTACCGGGGGGAACACTGAAGCTTTCTTT.

The chain recombines TRBV5-1 with TRBJ1-4, with D uncertain. Trimming cost V 5 bases and J 0 bases, with 14 bases left between them. In germline, CDR1 is SGHRS, CDR2 YFSETQ. The CDR3 totals 16 residues. The CDR3 region has the DNA TGCGCCAGCAGAGACGGGGTCGGGGCAACTAATGAAAAACTGTTTTTT. Translating it yields CASRDGVGATNEKLFF.

This chain joins TRBV4-3 and TRBJ1-2; 7 bases agree with TRBD1. The CDR3 extends over 14 amino acids. The germline CDR1 and CDR2 sequences are LGHNA and YSLEER. V was pared by 0 bases and J by 7 bases, with 5 bases of the junction left unmatched. The CDR3 DNA follows: TGCGCCAGCAGCCAAGATCGAGGGGGCTCTGGCTACACCTTC. Translating gives CASSQDRGGSGYTF.

The chain has TRBV11-2 and TRBJ2-7; TRBD1 might be the D (5 bases). Germline lookup yields CDR1 SGHAT and CDR2 FQNNGV. CDR3 size: 12 residues. Trimming stripped 5 bases from V and 7 bases from J, with 12 bases between. The CDR3 bases are TGTGCCAGCAGCGCAGGGTCTTGGGAGCAGTACTTC. Its protein product is CASSAGSWEQYF.

This chain uses TRBV7-2 with TRBJ1-5, with D possibly matching TRBD1 (5 bases). This CDR3 spans 13 amino acids. Germline V CDR1 and CDR2: SGHTA, FQGNSA. V gave up 3 bases and J gave up 6 bases, with 9 bases separating them. CDR3 coding DNA: TGTGCCAGCAGCTTCTCGGGGGGTCAGCCCCAGCATTTT. Translated, it gives CASSFSGGQPQHF.

This chain links TRBV4-1 with TRBJ2-7; 8 positions agree with TRBD2. The trim removed 4 bases at V and 0 bases at J, leaving 8 bases unmatched. Germline loops: CDR1 MGHRA, CDR2 YSYEKL. The CDR3 spans 16 residues. The CDR3 bases are TGCGCCAGCAGCCTTCTAGCGGGTCCCTTCTCCTACGAGCAGTACTTC. Translating it yields CASSLLAGPFSYEQYF.

The rearrangement joins TRBV3-1 (or the pseudogene TRBV3-2) to TRBJ2-3; perhaps TRBD1 as D (6 bases). Looked up from germline, CDR1 is LGHDT and CDR2 is YNNKEL (reference sequence). Trimming shortened V by 0 bases and J by 11 bases, and 15 bases separated the two germline ends. The CDR3 loop spans 14 amino acids. CDR3 nucleotide sequence: TGTGCCAGCAGCCAAGAGGGGACAACTTATGGGCAGTATTTT. It translates to CASSQEGTTYGQYF.

The CDR3 loop is CASSLRMGWRYGYTF. For the CDR3, the DNA is TGTGCCAGCAGCCTACGGATGGGGTGGAGGTATGGCTACACCTTC. The rearrangement joins TRBV11-2 to TRBJ1-2; D is ambiguous. CDR3 size: 15 residues. Per germline, CDR1 SGHAT and CDR2 FQNNGV. V lost 5 bases and J 5 bases, leaving 18 bases between the germline ends. Full variable domain (rest looked up from reference TRBV11-2 and TRBJ1-2): EAGVAQSPRYKIIEKRQSVAFWCNPISGHATLYWYQQILGQGPKLLIQFQNNGVVDDSQLPKDRFSAERLKGVDSTLKIQPAKLEDSAVYLCASSLRMGWRYGYTFGSGTRLTVV.

This clone has only a few counts. The chain employs TRBV10-2 and TRBJ2-3; tentative D call: TRBD2 (6 bases). This CDR3 is 14 amino acids long. Looked up from germline, CDR1 is WSHSY and CDR2 is SAAADI. Trimming shortened V by 2 bases and J by 6 bases, and 12 bases separated the two germline ends. The CDR3 region has the DNA TGCGCCAGCAGTGAGGGACGGGCGGGGGATACGCAGTATTTT. Amino acids: CASSEGRAGDTQYF.

The DNA for the CDR3 is TGTGGGGGGACAGGGAATAGAGAGGGCAATCAGCCCCAGCATTTT. It encodes CGGTGNREGNQPQHF. The J gene is TRBJ1-5, the V gene TRBV30, with TRBD1 identical over 9 bases. The CDR3 totals 15 residues. Germline V gene data show CDR1 as GTSNPN and CDR2 as SVGIG (reference sequence).

The chain has TRBV7-2 and TRBJ1-2, with D possibly matching TRBD1 (5 bases). The V and J ends lost 9 bases and 6 bases respectively, with 14 bases between them. CDR3 size: 12 residues. Per the germline V gene, CDR1 is SGHTA and CDR2 is FQGNSA. The CDR3 DNA is TGTGCCAGATTCCGGATCAGGGATGGCTACACCTTC. It codes for CARFRIRDGYTF.

The genes are TRBV3-1 (or the pseudogene TRBV3-2) and TRBJ1-2, with D unresolved. This CDR3 has 15 amino acids. The germline V and J ends were trimmed by 4 bases and 5 bases, with 17 bases remaining between them. Germline CDR1 LGHDT, CDR2 YNNKEL (reference sequence). The DNA for the CDR3 is TGTGCCAGCAGCCTAGGACCCTCGGCGGGTTATGGCTACACCTTC. This codes for CASSLGPSAGYGYTF.

In regard to this clone: This sample also contains other DNA sequences that code for the same CDR3. The chain has TRBV24-1 and TRBJ2-3; D ambiguous. V shed 2 bases and J shed 3 bases, with 5 bases lying between them. CDR1 is KGHDR and CDR2 is SFDVKD in the germline V gene. The CDR3 loop spans 13 amino acids. CDR3 sequence (DNA): TGTGCCACCAGTGATTCGACAACAGATACGCAGTATTTT. Translated: CATSDSTTDTQYF.